These 28 T cell receptor beta chains came from one sample sequenced in a study of T cell repertoires in cytomegalovirus infection. TCRdb re-called the reads with MiXCR, one entry per CDR3 protein. The sample shows some 180,000 distinct CDR3 sequences, about a sixth of them seen only once. The specimen was CD8+ T cells from PBMCs. Every receptor here comes from a human donor in good health (CMV status not recorded). Some clones in this sample may be carry-over from other donors' samples.

The V and J genes are TRBV18 and TRBJ2-1; D gene uncertain. The CDR3 runs 15 residues. The germline gives CDR1 KGHSH, CDR2 LQKENI. V shed 1 base and J shed 5 bases, with 12 bases lying between them. The CDR3 spells CASSPRRGMNNEQFF. Written as DNA, the CDR3 is TGTGCCAGCTCACCACGGCGTGGTATGAACAATGAGCAGTTCTTC.

CDR3 coding DNA: TGTGCCAGCAGCTTAGTGCCCCGGAATTACGAGCAGTACTTC. Translated, it gives CASSLVPRNYEQYF. The chain employs TRBV7-9 and TRBJ2-7; D not certain. Trimming cost V 1 base and J 4 bases, with 11 bases left between them. The CDR3 has 14 residues. Germline CDR1 SEHNR, CDR2 FQNEAQ (reference sequence).

CDR3 protein: CASTSGTYEQYF. The DNA of the CDR3 is TGTGCCAGCACCTCAGGTACCTACGAGCAGTACTTC. V and J are TRBV2 and TRBJ2-7; D is unresolved. The V gene lost 7 bases and the J gene lost 2 bases, with 9 bases spanning the gap. This CDR3 has 12 amino acids. Germline V gives CDR1 SNHLY, CDR2 FYNNEI.

This clonotype turned up a few times. The rearrangement links TRBV12-3 or TRBV12-4 to TRBJ2-5; TRBD2 might be the D (5 bases). V shed 6 bases and J shed 2 bases, with 10 bases lying between them. The CDR3 has 13 amino acids. This CDR3 reads CASRTAEQETQYF. CDR3 nucleotides: TGTGCCAGCAGAACAGCGGAACAAGAGACCCAGTACTTC.

The J gene is TRBJ2-1, the V gene TRBV12-3 or TRBV12-4; D may correspond to TRBD1 or TRBD2 (7 bases each). CDR3 length: 13 amino acids. Trimming took off 5 bases at V and 6 bases at J, with 11 bases between the two ends. The CDR3 loop is CASSQGGVNEQFF. The CDR3 DNA follows: TGTGCCAGCAGTCAGGGGGGGGTCAATGAGCAGTTCTTC.

The V call is TRBV11-2, the J call TRBJ2-2; TRBD1 agrees at 7 bases. Germline V lookup: CDR1 SGHAT, CDR2 FQNNGV. V lost 4 bases and J lost 3; bases outside the gene matches: 5. The CDR3 has 15 amino acids. CDR3 sequence: CASSSQGPHTGELFF. CDR3 DNA: TGTGCCAGCAGCTCACAGGGGCCCCACACCGGGGAGCTGTTTTTT.

The gene calls are TRBV20-1 and TRBJ2-7, with D perhaps TRBD2 (5 bases). This CDR3 comprises 14 residues. Germline CDR1 DFQATT, CDR2 SNEGSKA (reference sequence). V was pared by 0 bases and J by 2 bases, with 11 bases between. CDR3 sequence reads: CSARETKVPYEQYF. DNA of the CDR3: TGCAGTGCTAGAGAGACTAAGGTTCCCTACGAGCAGTACTTC.

The rearrangement links TRBV7-2 to TRBJ1-6; D is unclear. The CDR3 runs to 15 residues. Germline values: CDR1 SGHTA, CDR2 FQGNSA. Trimming cost V 4 bases and J 0 bases, with 7 bases left between them. Here the CDR3 reads CASSYRLSYNSPLHF. CDR3 in DNA: TGTGCCAGCAGCTATCGCCTCTCCTATAATTCACCCCTCCACTTT.

The V gene is TRBV6-6, the J gene TRBJ1-1, with D possibly being TRBD1 (6 bases). CDR1 is MNHNY, CDR2 SVGAGI, per germline (reference sequence). Trimming pared 7 bases from V and 4 bases from J, leaving 13 bases between. CDR3 length: 13 amino acids. The DNA of the CDR3 is TGTGCCAGCACCCCGGGGGGGCTCACTGAAGCTTTCTTT. It translates to CASTPGGLTEAFF.

This clonotype has only a few counts. V gene TRBV28 combines with J gene TRBJ1-3; D is unclear. Germline V lookup: CDR1 MDHEN, CDR2 SYDVKM. This CDR3 is built from 11 residues. V was cut by 6 bases and J by 2 bases, with 2 bases left in between. The CDR3 sequence: CASSPGNTIYF. Here the CDR3 DNA reads TGTGCCAGCAGCCCTGGAAACACCATATATTTT.

This clonotype was seen a handful of times. V is TRBV20-1 and J is TRBJ2-5; D is uncertain. Germline assignment: CDR1 DFQATT and CDR2 SNEGSKA (reference sequence). Trimming cost V 0 bases and J 2 bases, with 10 bases left between them. The CDR3 length is 14 residues. DNA for the CDR3: TGCAGTGCTAGAGACTATTTACAACAAGAGACCCAGTACTTC. As protein: CSARDYLQQETQYF.

The sample holds a few counts of this clonotype. The chain links TRBV9 to TRBJ2-3; the match to TRBD1 covers 10 bases. The length of the CDR3 is 15 residues. Trimming removed 0 bases from V and 4 bases from J; junction bases left unmatched: 2. From germline, CDR1 is SGDLS and CDR2 YYNGEE. CDR3 DNA sequence: TGTGCCAGCAGCGTAGGACAGGGGGCCTCAGATACGCAGTATTTT. Translation gives CASSVGQGASDTQYF.

The V gene is TRBV7-9, the J gene TRBJ2-5; 9 bases line up with TRBD1. CDR3 length: 18 residues. Unmatched junction bases numbered 16, after V lost 5 bases and J lost 3 bases. The V gene's germline CDR1 is SEHNR and CDR2 FQNEAQ (reference sequence). CDR3 residues: CASSNSYRDRVSEETQYF. The CDR3 DNA is TGTGCCAGCAGCAACTCCTACCGGGACAGGGTGTCGGAAGAGACCCAGTACTTC. Full variable domain (rest looked up from reference TRBV7-9 and TRBJ2-5): DTGVSQNPRHKITKRGQNVTFRCDPISEHNRLYWYRQTLGQGPEFLTYFQNEAQLEKSRLLSDRFSAERPKGSFSTLEIQRTEQGDSAMYLCASSNSYRDRVSEETQYFGPGTRLLVL.

V gene TRBV4-3 combines with J gene TRBJ2-4, with 10 bases lining up with TRBD1. V lost 3 bases to trimming and J lost 11 bases; unmatched junction nucleotides: 7. This CDR3 spans 14 amino acids. Germline-derived CDR1 and CDR2 are LGHNA and YSLEER. CDR3 in DNA: TGCGCCAGCAGCCAGGGCCGGGACAGGGGCTTTCAGTACTTC. This encodes CASSQGRDRGFQYF.

In its sample, this clonotype was seen a few times. V gene TRBV14 combines with J gene TRBJ2-7; 9 nucleotides match TRBD2. V gave up 5 bases and J gave up 3 bases; unmatched junction bases: 8. Germline V gene sequence: CDR1 SGHDN, CDR2 FVKESK. CDR3 length: 15 amino acids. CDR3 sequence (DNA): TGTGCCAGCAGCTCTTACGCGCGGGGGGGCTACGAGCAGTACTTC. This translates into CASSSYARGGYEQYF.

This clonotype was seen more than once but under ten times. This sequence joins TRBV7-9 and TRBJ2-1; D possibly matches TRBD1 or TRBD2 (5 bases each). CDR3 length: 14 residues. V gave up 0 bases and J gave up 6 bases, with 9 bases separating them. Germline values: CDR1 SEHNR, CDR2 FQNEAQ (reference sequence). The DNA for the CDR3 is TGTGCCAGCAGCTTAGCGGGGGAGATCAATGAGCAGTTCTTC. It specifies CASSLAGEINEQFF. Full variable domain (missing parts from reference TRBV7-9 and TRBJ2-1): DTGVSQNPRHKITKRGQNVTFRCDPISEHNRLYWYRQTLGQGPEFLTYFQNEAQLEKSRLLSDRFSAERPKGSFSTLEIQRTEQGDSAMYLCASSLAGEINEQFFGPGTRLTVL.

This clonotype occurred a few times. V gene TRBV28 combines with J gene TRBJ2-4, with D perhaps matching TRBD1 (5 bases). Germline V lookup: CDR1 MDHEN, CDR2 SYDVKM. Trimming left V 3 bases short and J 4 bases short, with 13 bases between. The CDR3 covers 15 residues. The CDR3 DNA is TGTGCCAGCAGTTTTACAGGTCATTGGAAAAACATTCAGTACTTC. It translates to CASSFTGHWKNIQYF.

V usage is TRBV14 and J usage is TRBJ1-2; the D gene is possibly TRBD1 (6 bases). Germline V CDR1 and CDR2: SGHDN, FVKESK. The length of the CDR3 is 12 residues. With 10 bases removed from V and 4 bases from J, the gap between germline ends came to 13 bases. The CDR3 sequence is CAIWTDAYGYTF. The CDR3, as DNA: TGTGCCATCTGGACAGACGCCTATGGCTACACCTTC.

This clonotype was detected only a few times. The J gene is TRBJ1-5, the V gene TRBV6-1; no clear D gene. The CDR3 length is 13 residues. V was shortened by 2 bases and J by 3 bases, with 5 bases between the two germline ends. Germline CDR1 and CDR2: MNHNS and SASEGT. The CDR3 spells CASSESFNQPQHF. The DNA of the CDR3 is TGTGCCAGCAGTGAAAGCTTCAATCAGCCCCAGCATTTT.

This sequence joins TRBV7-9 and TRBJ2-7; TRBD1 matches 8 bases. V lost 4 bases and J lost 5; bases outside the gene matches: 4. The CDR3 length is 13 residues. Germline V lookup: CDR1 SEHNR, CDR2 FQNEAQ (reference sequence). CDR3 coding DNA: TGTGCCAGCAGCTACGACAGGGGCGACGAGCAGTACTTC. It yields the protein CASSYDRGDEQYF. Together with reference TRBV7-9 and TRBJ2-7, the CDR3 gives the full variable domain: DTGVSQNPRHKITKRGQNVTFRCDPISEHNRLYWYRQTLGQGPEFLTYFQNEAQLEKSRLLSDRFSAERPKGSFSTLEIQRTEQGDSAMYLCASSYDRGDEQYFGPGTRLTVT.

V gene TRBV6-1 combines with J gene TRBJ2-1; TRBD1 is a possible D gene (6 bases). This CDR3 is 14 amino acids long. CDR1 MNHNS and CDR2 SASEGT come from the germline V gene. V lost 5 bases to trimming and J lost 4 bases, with 12 bases between them. The CDR3 is CASSPGVGYNEQFF. The CDR3 DNA reads TGTGCCAGCAGTCCAGGGGTTGGATACAATGAGCAGTTCTTC.

This clonotype appeared a few times. The CDR3 reads CAISESTRDVWSLNTEAFF. The CDR3 bases are TGTGCCATCAGTGAGTCGACTCGGGATGTATGGAGTCTGAACACTGAAGCTTTCTTT. J is TRBJ1-1 and V is TRBV10-3; D is unresolved. The CDR3 totals 19 residues. V was trimmed by 0 bases and J by 0 bases, leaving 20 bases between them. CDR1 and CDR2 (germline): ENHRY, SYGVKD.

The gene calls are TRBV28 and TRBJ2-5, with a weak D call TRBD1 (7 bases). V gave up 6 bases and J gave up 5 bases, with 19 bases separating them. Germline CDR1 reads MDHEN; CDR2 reads SYDVKM. This CDR3 is 15 amino acids long. The CDR3 DNA sequence: TGTGCCAGCAGCCGCGGGACAGCGGTGGGGGAGACCCAGTACTTC. Amino acids: CASSRGTAVGETQYF.

This clonotype was seen a handful of times. The chain combines TRBV7-8 with TRBJ2-1, with D possibly being TRBD1 or TRBD2 (5 bases each). This CDR3 is 15 amino acids long. Germline V gene lookup returns CDR1 SGHVS and CDR2 FQNEAQ. V gave up 7 bases and J gave up 2 bases, with 15 bases separating them. CDR3 in amino acids: CASTPLRGTYNEQFF. CDR3 in DNA: TGTGCCAGCACCCCTTTGAGGGGCACCTACAATGAGCAGTTCTTC.

This chain links TRBV6-5 with TRBJ2-1; 8 nucleotides agree with TRBD1. V was pared by 2 bases and J by 4 bases, with 7 bases of the junction left unmatched. This CDR3 spans 16 amino acids. Germline V gene data show CDR1 as MNHEY and CDR2 as SVGAGI. The CDR3 spells CASSYRTGGPYNEQFF. As DNA, the CDR3 is TGTGCCAGCAGTTACCGTACAGGGGGGCCTTACAATGAGCAGTTCTTC.

The chain couples TRBV6-2 or TRBV6-3 to TRBJ1-1; D not certain. With 1 base removed from V and 0 bases from J, the gap between germline ends came to 9 bases. Germline V gives CDR1 MNHEY, CDR2 SVGEGT. The CDR3 has 15 amino acids. CDR3 sequence: CASSYWVGLNTEAFF. Here the CDR3 DNA reads TGTGCCAGCAGTTACTGGGTCGGCCTGAACACTGAAGCTTTCTTT.

V gene TRBV2 combines with J gene TRBJ2-6, with TRBD1 identical over 8 bases. V was pared by 0 bases and J by 2 bases, with 3 bases of the junction left unmatched. Looked up from germline, CDR1 is SNHLY and CDR2 is FYNNEI. The CDR3 length is 17 residues. CDR3 bases: TGTGCCAGCAGTGAAGCGCCGACAGGGGCTGGGGCCAACGTCCTGACTTTC. Its protein is CASSEAPTGAGANVLTF.

V gene TRBV2 combines with J gene TRBJ1-1, with 12 bases that match TRBD1. The CDR3 runs 14 residues. CDR1 and CDR2 (germline): SNHLY, FYNNEI. J lost 7 bases, V lost 4 bases, and 4 bases had no gene match. CDR3: CASSGGQGADEAFF. The DNA of the CDR3 is TGTGCCAGCAGTGGGGGACAGGGGGCGGATGAAGCTTTCTTT.